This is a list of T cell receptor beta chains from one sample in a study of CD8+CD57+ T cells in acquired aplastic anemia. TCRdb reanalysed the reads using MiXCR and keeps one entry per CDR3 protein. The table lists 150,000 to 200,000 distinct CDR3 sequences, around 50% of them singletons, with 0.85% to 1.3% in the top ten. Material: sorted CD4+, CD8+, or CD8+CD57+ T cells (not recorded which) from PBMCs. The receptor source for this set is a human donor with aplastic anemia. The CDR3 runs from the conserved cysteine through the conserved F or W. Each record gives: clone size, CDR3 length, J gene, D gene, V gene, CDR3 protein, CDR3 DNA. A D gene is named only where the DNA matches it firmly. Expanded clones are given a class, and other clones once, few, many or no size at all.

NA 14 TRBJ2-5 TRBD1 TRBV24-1 CATSVGQGAQTQYF TGTGCCACCAGTGTTGGGCAGGGGGCCCAGACCCAGTACTTC
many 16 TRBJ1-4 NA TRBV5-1 CASSLAGQGTNEKLFF TGCGCCAGCAGCTTGGCCGGGCAGGGGACTAATGAAAAACTGTTTTTT
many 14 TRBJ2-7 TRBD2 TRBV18 CASSPLAGGYEQYF TGTGCCAGCTCACCACTAGCGGGGGGGTACGAGCAGTACTTC
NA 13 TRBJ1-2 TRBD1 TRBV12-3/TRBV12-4 CASKGQGGYGYTF TGTGCCAGCAAGGGCCAGGGGGGCTATGGCTACACCTTC
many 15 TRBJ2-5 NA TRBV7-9 CASSLAPRGGETQYF TGTGCCAGCAGCTTAGCGCCCAGGGGGGGAGAGACCCAGTACTTC
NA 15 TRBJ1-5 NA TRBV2 CASSRTSGVPQPQHF TGTGCCAGCTCAAGGACTAGCGGGGTACCGCAGCCCCAGCATTTT
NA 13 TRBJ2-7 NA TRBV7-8 CASSLWVGGEQYF TGTGCCAGCAGCTTATGGGTAGGAGGCGAGCAGTACTTC
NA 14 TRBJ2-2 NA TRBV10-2 CASSKGPGAGELFF TGCGCCAGCAGTAAAGGGCCTGGGGCCGGGGAGCTGTTTTTT
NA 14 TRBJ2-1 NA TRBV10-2 CASSEGGAGNEQFF TGCGCCAGCAGTGAGGGGGGGGCCGGCAATGAGCAGTTCTTC
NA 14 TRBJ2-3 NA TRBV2 CATPRAVEGDTQYF TGTGCCACCCCACGGGCAGTAGAAGGTGATACGCAGTATTTT
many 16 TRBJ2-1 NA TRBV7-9 CASSSRTLSSYNEQFF TGTGCCAGCAGCTCCCGGACCCTTAGCTCCTACAATGAGCAGTTCTTC
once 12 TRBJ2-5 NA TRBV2 CASNGNGETQCF TGTGCCAGCAATGGAAATGGGGAGACCCAGTGCTTC
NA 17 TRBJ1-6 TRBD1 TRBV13 CASSSQRQGGYNSPLHF TGTGCCAGCAGCTCCCAGCGACAGGGAGGCTATAATTCACCCCTCCACTTT
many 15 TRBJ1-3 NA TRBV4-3 CASSQDGSYGNTIYF TGCGCCAGCAGCCAAGACGGATCCTATGGAAACACCATATATTTT
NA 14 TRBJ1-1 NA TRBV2 CASSDRKMNTEAFF TGTGCCAGCAGTGACCGGAAAATGAACACTGAAGCTTTCTTT
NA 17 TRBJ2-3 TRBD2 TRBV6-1 CASSPPTAAGEPDTQYF TGTGCCAGCAGTCCGCCGACGGCAGCGGGGGAACCAGATACGCAGTATTTT
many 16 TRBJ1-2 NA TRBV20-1 CSARSSTHGVRSGYTF TGCAGTGCTAGATCTTCCACCCATGGAGTGAGGTCTGGCTACACCTTC
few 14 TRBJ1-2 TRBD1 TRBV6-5 CASSWDRGTLGYTF TGTGCCAGCAGTTGGGACAGGGGAACTTTAGGCTACACCTTC
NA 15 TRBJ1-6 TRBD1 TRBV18 CASSQKQGGGSPLHF TGTGCCAGCTCACAAAAACAGGGGGGCGGATCACCCCTCCACTTT
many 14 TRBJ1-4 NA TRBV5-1 CASSPSTGGEKLFF TGCGCCAGCAGCCCCTCGACAGGTGGGGAAAAACTGTTTTTT